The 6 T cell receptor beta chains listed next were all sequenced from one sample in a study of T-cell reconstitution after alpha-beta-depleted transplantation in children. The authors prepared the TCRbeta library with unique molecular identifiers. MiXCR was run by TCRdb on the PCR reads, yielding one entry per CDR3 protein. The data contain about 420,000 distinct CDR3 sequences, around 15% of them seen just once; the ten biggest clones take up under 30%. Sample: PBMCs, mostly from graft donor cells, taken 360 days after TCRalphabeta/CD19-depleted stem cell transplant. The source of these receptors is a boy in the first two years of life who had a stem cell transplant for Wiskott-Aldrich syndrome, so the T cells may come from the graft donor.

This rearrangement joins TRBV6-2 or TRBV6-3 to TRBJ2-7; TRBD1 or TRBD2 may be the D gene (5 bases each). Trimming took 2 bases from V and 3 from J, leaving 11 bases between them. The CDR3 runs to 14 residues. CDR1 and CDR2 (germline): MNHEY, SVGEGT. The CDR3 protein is CASSYPGLDYEQYF. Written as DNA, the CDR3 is TGTGCCAGCAGTTACCCGGGGCTGGACTACGAGCAGTACTTC.

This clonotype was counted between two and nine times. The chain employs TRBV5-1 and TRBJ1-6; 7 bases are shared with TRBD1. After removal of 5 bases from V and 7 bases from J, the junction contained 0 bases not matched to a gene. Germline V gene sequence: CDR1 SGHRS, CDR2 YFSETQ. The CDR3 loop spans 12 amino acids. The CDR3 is CASRTGNSPLHF. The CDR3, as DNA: TGCGCCAGCAGGACAGGGAATTCACCCCTCCACTTT.

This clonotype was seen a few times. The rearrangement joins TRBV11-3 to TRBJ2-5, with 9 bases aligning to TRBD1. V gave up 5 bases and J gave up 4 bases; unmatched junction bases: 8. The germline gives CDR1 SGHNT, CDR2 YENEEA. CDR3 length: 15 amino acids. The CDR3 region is CASSPHTGGAETQYF. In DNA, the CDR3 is TGTGCCAGCAGCCCTCATACAGGGGGCGCAGAGACCCAGTACTTC.

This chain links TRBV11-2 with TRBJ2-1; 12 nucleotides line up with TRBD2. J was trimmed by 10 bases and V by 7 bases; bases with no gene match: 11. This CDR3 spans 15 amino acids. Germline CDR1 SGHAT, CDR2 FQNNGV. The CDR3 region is CASKGGLAGTGEQFF. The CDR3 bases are TGTGCCAGCAAAGGCGGACTAGCGGGAACCGGGGAGCAGTTCTTC.

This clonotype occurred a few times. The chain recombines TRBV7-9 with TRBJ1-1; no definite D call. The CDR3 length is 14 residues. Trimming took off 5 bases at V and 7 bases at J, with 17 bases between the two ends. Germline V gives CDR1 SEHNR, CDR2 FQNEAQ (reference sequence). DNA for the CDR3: TGTGCCAGCAGCCCGGCCGGGAGAGCCTATGAAGCTTTCTTT. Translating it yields CASSPAGRAYEAFF.

CDR3 sequence: CASSLALPRTDTQYF. CDR3 bases: TGTGCCAGCAGCTTAGCGCTTCCTAGGACAGATACGCAGTATTTT. This chain joins TRBV7-9 and TRBJ2-3; D not certain. V lost 0 bases and J 3 bases, leaving 10 bases between the germline ends. The CDR3 contains 15 residues. The germline CDR1 and CDR2 sequences are SEHNR and FQNEAQ (reference sequence).